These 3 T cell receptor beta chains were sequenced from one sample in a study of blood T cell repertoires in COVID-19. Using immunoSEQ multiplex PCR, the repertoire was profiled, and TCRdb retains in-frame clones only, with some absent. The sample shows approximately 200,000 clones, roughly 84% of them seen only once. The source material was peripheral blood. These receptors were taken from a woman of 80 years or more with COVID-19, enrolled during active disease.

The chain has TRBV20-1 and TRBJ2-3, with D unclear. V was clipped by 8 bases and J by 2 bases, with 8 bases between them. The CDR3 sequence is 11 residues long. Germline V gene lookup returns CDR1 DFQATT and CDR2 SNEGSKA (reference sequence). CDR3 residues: CSFSTTDTQYF. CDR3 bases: TGCAGTTTTAGTACCACAGATACGCAGTATTTT.

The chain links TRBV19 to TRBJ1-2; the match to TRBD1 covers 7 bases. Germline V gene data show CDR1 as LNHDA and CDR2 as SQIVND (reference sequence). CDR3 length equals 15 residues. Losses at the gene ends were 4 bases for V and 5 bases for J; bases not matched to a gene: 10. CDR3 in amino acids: CASSTRDSLAYGYTF. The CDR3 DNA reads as TGTGCCAGTAGTACCCGGGACAGCCTAGCGTATGGCTACACCTTC.

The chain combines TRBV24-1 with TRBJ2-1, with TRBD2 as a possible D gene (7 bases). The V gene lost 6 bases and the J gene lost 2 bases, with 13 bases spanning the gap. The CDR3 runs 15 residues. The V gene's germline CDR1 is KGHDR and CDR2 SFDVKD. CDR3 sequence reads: CATSSSGGPYNEQFF. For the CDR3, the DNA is TGTGCCACCAGTTCCTCCGGGGGGCCCTACAATGAGCAGTTCTTC.